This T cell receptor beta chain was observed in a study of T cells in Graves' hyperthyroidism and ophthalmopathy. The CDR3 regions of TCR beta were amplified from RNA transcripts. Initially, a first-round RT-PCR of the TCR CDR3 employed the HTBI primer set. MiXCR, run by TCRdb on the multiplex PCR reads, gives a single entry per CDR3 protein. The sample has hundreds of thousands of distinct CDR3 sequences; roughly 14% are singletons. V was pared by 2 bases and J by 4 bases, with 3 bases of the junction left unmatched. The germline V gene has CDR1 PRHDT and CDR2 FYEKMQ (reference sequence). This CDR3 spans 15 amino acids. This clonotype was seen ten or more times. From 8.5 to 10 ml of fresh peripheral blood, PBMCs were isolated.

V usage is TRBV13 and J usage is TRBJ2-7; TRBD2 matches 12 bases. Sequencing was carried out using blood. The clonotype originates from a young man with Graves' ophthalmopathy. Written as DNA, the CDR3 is TGTGCCAGCAGCTTAATGACTAGCGGGGGTTACGAGCAGTACTTC. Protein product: CASSLMTSGGYEQYF.